This TCR beta chain is drawn from a study of blood T cell repertoires in COVID-19. Across the whole study: The United States, Italy and Spain were the sources of the acute and convalescent COVID-19 samples. PBMCs, B-cell-depleted T cells, or T cells provided the cDNA or gDNA that made up the material.

As originally analysed: Nucleated cell counts were estimated from reference gene primer amplification. Assay: immunoSEQ multiplex PCR; the TCRdb copy retains only in-frame clones and omits some. V, J and clone size derive from that table, while D and trimming were established from the DNA sequence. The sample contains roughly 460,000 clones, over 85% of which appear only once. This clonotype was obtained from a young man with COVID-19, enrolled during active disease. The sample consisted of peripheral blood.

DNA of the CDR3: TGCGCCAGCAGCTTGGCGGGGTTGGCGGCCAGCTCCCGCGAGCAGTACTTC. Protein product: CASSLAGLAASSREQYF. The rearrangement joins TRBV5-1 to TRBJ2-7; D may be TRBD2 (5 bases). V lost 0 bases to trimming and J lost 6 bases, with 22 bases between them. From germline, CDR1 is SGHRS and CDR2 YFSETQ. The CDR3 totals 17 residues.